This T cell receptor beta chain came from a study of shared clonotypes between healthy human individuals. Here immunoSEQ multiplex PCR was the method, and the copy in TCRdb shows in-frame clones only, minus some. The table shows about 660,000 clones, with about 74% occurring only once. It was into CD45RA+ naive and CD45RA-negative memory subsets that the CD4+ cells were split. Germline assignment: CDR1 LGHNA and CDR2 YNFKEQ. V lost 0 bases, J lost 1 base, and 6 bases lay in between. The CDR3 runs 15 residues. The sequenced sample consisted of memory CD4+ T cells sorted from blood. Regarding subset: CD45RA-negative fraction. This TCR came from a woman aged 25 to 39 in good health. J is TRBJ2-2 and V is TRBV4-2; no clear D. The CDR3 coding sequence is TGTGCCAGCAGCCAAGATGGCGGGAACACCGGGGAGCTGTTTTTT. Residues: CASSQDGGNTGELFF.